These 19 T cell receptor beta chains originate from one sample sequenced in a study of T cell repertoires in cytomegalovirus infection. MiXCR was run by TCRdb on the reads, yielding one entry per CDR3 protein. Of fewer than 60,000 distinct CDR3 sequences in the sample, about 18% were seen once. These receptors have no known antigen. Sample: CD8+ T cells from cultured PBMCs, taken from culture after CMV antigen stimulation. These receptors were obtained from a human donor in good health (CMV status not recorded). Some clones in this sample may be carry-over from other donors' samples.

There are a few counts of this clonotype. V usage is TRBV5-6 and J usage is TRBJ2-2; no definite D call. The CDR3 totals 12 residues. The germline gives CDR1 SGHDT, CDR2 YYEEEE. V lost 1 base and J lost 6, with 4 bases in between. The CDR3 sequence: CASSLWAGELFF. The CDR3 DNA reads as TGTGCCAGCAGCTTGTGGGCCGGGGAGCTGTTTTTT.

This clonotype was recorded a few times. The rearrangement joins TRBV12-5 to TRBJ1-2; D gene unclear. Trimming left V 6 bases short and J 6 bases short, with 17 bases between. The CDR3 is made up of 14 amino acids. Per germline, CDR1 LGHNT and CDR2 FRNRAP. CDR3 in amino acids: CASGLGGVLHGYTF. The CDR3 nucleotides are TGTGCTAGTGGCCTAGGTGGGGTGTTACATGGCTACACCTTC.

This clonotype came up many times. The CDR3 DNA sequence: TGTGCCAGCAGCTCCCTTTGGACAGGGCAATACGAGCAGTACTTC. It is translated as CASSSLWTGQYEQYF. The chain joins TRBV5-6 to TRBJ2-7, with 8 positions matching TRBD1. The J segment lost 4 bases and the V segment lost 3 bases, leaving 9 bases of the junction unmatched. Germline CDR1 SGHDT, CDR2 YYEEEE. The CDR3 length is 15 residues.

CDR3 sequence: CASSFLSGNTEAFF. CDR3 sequence (DNA): TGTGCCAGCAGCTTTCTAAGCGGAAACACTGAAGCTTTCTTT. This chain joins TRBV7-2 and TRBJ1-1; D gene ambiguous. V was clipped by 3 bases and J by 2 bases, with 10 bases between them. CDR1 SGHTA and CDR2 FQGNSA come from the germline V gene. This CDR3 spans 14 amino acids.

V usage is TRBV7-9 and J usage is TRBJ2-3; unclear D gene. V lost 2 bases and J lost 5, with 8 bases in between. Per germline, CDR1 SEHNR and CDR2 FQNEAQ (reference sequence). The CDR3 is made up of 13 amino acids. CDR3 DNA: TGTGCCAGCAGCTTATCGGGTATAGATACGCAGTATTTT. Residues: CASSLSGIDTQYF.

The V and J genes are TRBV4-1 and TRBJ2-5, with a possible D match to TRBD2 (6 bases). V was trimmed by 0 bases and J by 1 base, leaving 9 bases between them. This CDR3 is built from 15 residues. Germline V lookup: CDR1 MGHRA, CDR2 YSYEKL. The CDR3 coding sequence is TGCGCCAGCAGCCAAGATGCGGGGACCCAAGAGACCCAGTACTTC. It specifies CASSQDAGTQETQYF.

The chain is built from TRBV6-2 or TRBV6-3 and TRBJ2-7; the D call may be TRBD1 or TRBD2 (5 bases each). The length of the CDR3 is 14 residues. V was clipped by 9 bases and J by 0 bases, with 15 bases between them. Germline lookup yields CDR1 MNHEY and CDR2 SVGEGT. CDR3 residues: CASLPAGSSYEQYF. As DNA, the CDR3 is TGTGCCAGTCTCCCGGCAGGGAGCTCCTACGAGCAGTACTTC.

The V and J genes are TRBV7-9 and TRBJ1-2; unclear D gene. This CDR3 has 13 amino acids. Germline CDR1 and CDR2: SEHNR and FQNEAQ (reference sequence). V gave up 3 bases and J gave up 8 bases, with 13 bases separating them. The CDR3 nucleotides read TGTGCCAGCAGCTTTGTTACGGGAGAGGGCTACACCTTC. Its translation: CASSFVTGEGYTF.

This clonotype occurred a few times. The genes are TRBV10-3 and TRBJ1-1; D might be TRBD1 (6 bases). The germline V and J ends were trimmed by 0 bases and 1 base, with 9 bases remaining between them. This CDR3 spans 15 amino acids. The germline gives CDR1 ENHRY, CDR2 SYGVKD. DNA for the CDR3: TGTGCCATCAGTGAGTCGGACAGTTCGAACACTGAAGCTTTCTTT. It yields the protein CAISESDSSNTEAFF.

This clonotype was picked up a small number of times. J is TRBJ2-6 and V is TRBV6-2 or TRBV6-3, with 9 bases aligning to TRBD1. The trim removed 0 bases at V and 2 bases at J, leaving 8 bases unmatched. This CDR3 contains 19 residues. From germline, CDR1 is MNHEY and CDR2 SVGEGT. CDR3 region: CASSYSPGTGFPGANVLTF. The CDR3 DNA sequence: TGTGCCAGCAGTTACTCCCCCGGGACAGGGTTCCCTGGGGCCAACGTCCTGACTTTC.

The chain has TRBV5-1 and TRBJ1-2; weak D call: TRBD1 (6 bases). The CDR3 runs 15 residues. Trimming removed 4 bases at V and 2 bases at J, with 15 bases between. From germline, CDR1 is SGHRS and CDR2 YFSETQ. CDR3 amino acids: CASSPETGTNYGYTF. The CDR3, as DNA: TGCGCCAGCAGCCCGGAAACAGGGACGAACTATGGCTACACCTTC.

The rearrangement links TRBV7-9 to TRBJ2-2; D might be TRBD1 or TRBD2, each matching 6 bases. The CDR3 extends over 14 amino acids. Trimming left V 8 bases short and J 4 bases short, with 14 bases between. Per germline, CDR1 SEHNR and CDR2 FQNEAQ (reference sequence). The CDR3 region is CASAPGAATGELFF. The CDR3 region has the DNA TGTGCCAGCGCTCCGGGGGCGGCCACCGGGGAGCTGTTTTTT.

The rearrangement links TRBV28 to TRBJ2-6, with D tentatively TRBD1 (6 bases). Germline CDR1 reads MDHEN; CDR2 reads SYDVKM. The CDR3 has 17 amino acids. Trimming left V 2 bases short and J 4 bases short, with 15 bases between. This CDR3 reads CASSLDWQGRGANVLTF. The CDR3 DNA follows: TGTGCCAGCAGTTTAGACTGGCAGGGGCGAGGGGCCAACGTCCTGACTTTC.

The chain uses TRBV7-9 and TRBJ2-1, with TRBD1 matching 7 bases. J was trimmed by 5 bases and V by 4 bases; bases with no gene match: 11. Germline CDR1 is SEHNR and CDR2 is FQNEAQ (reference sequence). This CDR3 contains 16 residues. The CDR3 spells CASSSPGTAPNNEQFF. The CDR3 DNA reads TGTGCCAGCAGCTCCCCCGGGACAGCGCCCAACAATGAGCAGTTCTTC.

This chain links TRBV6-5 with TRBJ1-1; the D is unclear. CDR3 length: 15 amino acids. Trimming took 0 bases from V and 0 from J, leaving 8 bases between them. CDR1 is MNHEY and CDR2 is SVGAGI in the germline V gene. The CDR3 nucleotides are TGTGCCAGCAGTTACTCGGGTTCAATGAACACTGAAGCTTTCTTT. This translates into CASSYSGSMNTEAFF.

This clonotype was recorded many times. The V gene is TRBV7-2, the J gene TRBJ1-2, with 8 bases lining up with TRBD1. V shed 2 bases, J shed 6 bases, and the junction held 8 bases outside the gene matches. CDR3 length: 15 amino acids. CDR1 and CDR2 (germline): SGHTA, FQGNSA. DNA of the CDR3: TGTGCCAGCAGCTTAACAGGCTCGACAGGGGATGGCTACACCTTC. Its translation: CASSLTGSTGDGYTF. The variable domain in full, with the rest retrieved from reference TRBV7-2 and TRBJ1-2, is GAGVSQSPSNKVTEKGKDVELRCDPISGHTALYWYRQSLGQGLEFLIYFQGNSAPDKSGLPSDRFSAERTGGSVSTLTIQRTQQEDSAVYLCASSLTGSTGDGYTFGSGTRLTVV.

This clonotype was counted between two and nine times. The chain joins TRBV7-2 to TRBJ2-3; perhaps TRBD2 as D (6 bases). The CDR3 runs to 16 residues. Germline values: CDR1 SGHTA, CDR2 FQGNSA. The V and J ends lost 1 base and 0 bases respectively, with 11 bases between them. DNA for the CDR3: TGTGCCAGCAGCTTAGACCGGGACTGGAGCACAGATACGCAGTATTTT. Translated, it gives CASSLDRDWSTDTQYF.

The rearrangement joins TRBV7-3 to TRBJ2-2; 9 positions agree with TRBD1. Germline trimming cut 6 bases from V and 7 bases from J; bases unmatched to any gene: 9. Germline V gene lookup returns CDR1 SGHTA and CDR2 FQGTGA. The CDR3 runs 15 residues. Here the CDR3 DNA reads TGTGCCAGCAGGCAGGGACAGGGAAGACACGGGGAGCTGTTTTTT. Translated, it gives CASRQGQGRHGELFF.

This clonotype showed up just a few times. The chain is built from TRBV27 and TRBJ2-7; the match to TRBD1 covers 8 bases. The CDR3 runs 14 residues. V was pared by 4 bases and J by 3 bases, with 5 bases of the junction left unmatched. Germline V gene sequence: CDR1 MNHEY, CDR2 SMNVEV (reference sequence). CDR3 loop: CASSYGQGSYEQYF. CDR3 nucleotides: TGTGCCAGCAGTTACGGACAGGGAAGCTACGAGCAGTACTTC.